These 22 T cell receptor beta chains were all obtained from the same sample, sequenced in a study of beta chain features in type 1 diabetes. What these receptors recognize is not known. The authors reverse transcribed all of the isolated RNA, so sequencing captured expressed TCRB transcripts. Some clones are missing from TCRdb's copy, which holds only in-frame ones; the method was immunoSEQ multiplex PCR. Found here are 300,000 to 350,000 clones, about a tenth of them singletons; the top ten hold more than 0.8%. Regarding the study as a whole: Significant though moderate, a shortening of TCRB CDR3s appeared in all four CD4+ subsets of Type 1 diabetes patients.

Sequencing used central memory CD4+ T cells from blood. These receptor sequences come from a man aged 30-40 years with type 1 diabetes.

This clone was detected a few times. The same CDR3 is also encoded by other DNA sequences in this sample. This chain links TRBV5-1 with TRBJ1-2; TRBD1 agrees at 7 bases. Looked up from germline, CDR1 is SGHRS and CDR2 is YFSETQ. V lost 0 bases and J lost 4; bases outside the gene matches: 3. This CDR3 is 14 amino acids long. CDR3 sequence (DNA): TGCGCCAGCAGCTTGGTGCAGGGGGGCTATGGCTACACCTTC. Its translation: CASSLVQGGYGYTF. The variable domain in full, completed from reference TRBV5-1 and TRBJ1-2, reads KAGVTQTPRYLIKTRGQQVTLSCSPISGHRSVSWYQQTPGQGLQFLFEYFSETQRNKGNFPGRFSGRQFSNSRSEMNVSTLELGDSALYLCASSLVQGGYGYTFGSGTRLTVV.

This rearrangement joins TRBV4-3 to TRBJ2-1; the D gene is possibly TRBD2 (5 bases). V lost 6 bases, J lost 2 bases, and 14 bases lay in between. Germline V gene data show CDR1 as LGHNA and CDR2 as YSLEER. The CDR3 runs to 15 residues. CDR3 amino acids: CASRKDGVAYNEQFF. In nucleotides, the CDR3 is TGCGCCAGCAGAAAGGACGGGGTTGCCTACAATGAGCAGTTCTTC.

The chain links TRBV7-9 to TRBJ1-1; 7 nucleotides match TRBD1. CDR1 SEHNR and CDR2 FQNEAQ come from the germline V gene (reference sequence). V was pared by 5 bases and J by 1 base, with 4 bases of the junction left unmatched. This CDR3 spans 14 amino acids. Here the CDR3 reads CASSRDSQNTEAFF. The CDR3 bases are TGTGCCAGCAGCCGGGACAGCCAGAACACTGAAGCTTTCTTT.

This clone was recorded at least ten times. The V and J genes are TRBV11-3 and TRBJ2-3; D gene unclear. CDR1 and CDR2 (germline): SGHNT, YENEEA. Trimming pared 6 bases from V and 0 bases from J, leaving 7 bases between. This CDR3 is built from 13 residues. The CDR3 DNA reads TGTGCCAGCAGTTTCAGAAGCACAGATACGCAGTATTTT. This translates into CASSFRSTDTQYF.

The CDR3 sequence: CASSLMVGGSTDTQYF. The CDR3 DNA follows: TGTGCCAGCAGCTTAATGGTGGGGGGGAGCACAGATACGCAGTATTTT. V is TRBV7-6 and J is TRBJ2-3; 7 positions agree with TRBD2. This CDR3 spans 16 amino acids. Trimming cost V 2 bases and J 0 bases; bases outside gene matches: 5. The V gene's germline CDR1 is SGHVS and CDR2 FNYEAQ.

This clone was seen only a few times. The chain is built from TRBV15 and TRBJ2-5; 10 bases are a match to TRBD2. Germline assignment: CDR1 LNHNV and CDR2 YYDKDF (reference sequence). The length of the CDR3 is 13 residues. Germline trimming cut 8 bases from V and 2 bases from J; bases unmatched to any gene: 2. CDR3 loop: CATLAGGQETQYF. The CDR3 nucleotides are TGTGCCACCTTAGCGGGGGGACAAGAGACCCAGTACTTC. Based on the CDR3 plus reference TRBV15 and TRBJ2-5, the full variable domain is DAMVIQNPRYQVTQFGKPVTLSCSQTLNHNVMYWYQQKSSQAPKLLFHYYDKDFNNEADTPDNFQSRRPNTSFCFLDIRSPGLGDTAMYLCATLAGGQETQYFGPGTRLLVL.

As for this clone: This CDR3 is also generated by other DNA sequences in the sample. J is TRBJ2-7 and V is TRBV25-1; TRBD2 is a possible D gene (6 bases). Germline V gene lookup returns CDR1 MGHDK and CDR2 SYGVNS. The CDR3 length is 14 residues. The V gene lost 1 base and the J gene lost 1 base, with 8 bases spanning the gap. In DNA, the CDR3 is TGTGCCAGCAGTGAATTCGGGGGTTCCTACGAGCAGTACTTC. This gives the protein CASSEFGGSYEQYF.

Concerning this clone itself: The sample has other DNA sequences that encode this CDR3 too. The genes are TRBV7-2 and TRBJ2-3; no definite D call. Germline V lookup: CDR1 SGHTA, CDR2 FQGNSA. The CDR3 spans 13 residues. V lost 2 bases and J lost 2, with 5 bases in between. The CDR3 protein is CASSLPNTDTQYF. In DNA, the CDR3 is TGTGCCAGCAGCTTACCCAACACAGATACGCAGTATTTT. Full variable domain (outside the CDR3, taken from reference TRBV7-2 and TRBJ2-3): GAGVSQSPSNKVTEKGKDVELRCDPISGHTALYWYRQSLGQGLEFLIYFQGNSAPDKSGLPSDRFSAERTGGSVSTLTIQRTQQEDSAVYLCASSLPNTDTQYFGPGTRLTVL.

There are a few counts of this clone. This is likely a read error, given that the CDR3 carries no conserved phenylalanine or tryptophan at its end. Because the CDR3's place on the DNA is in doubt, the DNA is left out and the CDR3 is given as listed by TCRdb. The CDR3 sequence: CSVEKGGI. The chain links TRBV29-1 to TRBJ1-2. The CDR3 length is 8 residues, termini included. Per germline, CDR1 SQVTM and CDR2 ANQGSEA.

The chain joins TRBV25-1 to TRBJ1-2; D not certain. The V end lost 8 bases, the J end lost 4 bases, and 17 bases lay between the germline ends. CDR3 length: 14 amino acids. In germline, CDR1 is MGHDK, CDR2 SYGVNS. CDR3 DNA: TGTGCCAGCGGAGTAGGTGGTCAGAGCTATGGCTACACCTTC. The encoded protein is CASGVGGQSYGYTF.

The chain links TRBV27 to TRBJ2-6; 12 bases are shared with TRBD1. With V trimmed by 4 bases and J by 3 bases, 7 bases remained unmatched. The CDR3 spans 18 residues. Germline CDR1 MNHEY, CDR2 SMNVEV (reference sequence). DNA for the CDR3: TGTGCCAGCAGTTCCCCCGGGACAGGGGGCTTTGGGGCCAACGTCCTGACTTTC. Amino acids: CASSSPGTGGFGANVLTF. Full variable domain (outside the CDR3, taken from reference TRBV27 and TRBJ2-6): EAQVTQNPRYLITVTGKKLTVTCSQNMNHEYMSWYRQDPGLGLRQIYYSMNVEVTDKGDVPEGYKVSRKEKRNFPLILESPSPNQTSLYFCASSSPGTGGFGANVLTFGAGSRLTVL.

This clone occurred a few times. This chain uses TRBV25-1 with TRBJ2-6, with a weak D call TRBD1 (5 bases). With 1 base removed from V and 2 bases from J, the gap between germline ends came to 12 bases. This CDR3 has 17 amino acids. The germline V gene has CDR1 MGHDK and CDR2 SYGVNS. As DNA, the CDR3 is TGTGCCAGCAGTGAATGGGGCAAGACCACTGGGGCCAACGTCCTGACTTTC. This gives the protein CASSEWGKTTGANVLTF.

This clone turned up a few times. The J gene is TRBJ2-3, the V gene TRBV4-3; 9 bases agree with TRBD2. This CDR3 has 17 residues. V shed 0 bases, J shed 5 bases, and the junction held 9 bases outside the gene matches. Germline-derived CDR1 and CDR2 are LGHNA and YSLEER. CDR3 sequence: CASSQDYGGRGGDTQYF. The CDR3 DNA is TGCGCCAGCAGCCAAGATTACGGCGGGCGGGGGGGAGATACGCAGTATTTT.

This CDR3 reads CASSSPGWSYGYTF. DNA for the CDR3: TGTGCCAGCAGTTCGCCAGGGTGGAGCTATGGCTACACCTTC. J is TRBJ1-2 and V is TRBV6-5, with D perhaps matching TRBD1 (5 bases). The germline gives CDR1 MNHEY, CDR2 SVGAGI. V lost 4 bases, J lost 4 bases, and 13 bases lay in between. The CDR3 covers 14 residues.

This clone occurred a few times. The chain uses TRBV29-1 and TRBJ1-2, with a weak D call TRBD1 (5 bases). Trimming took off 4 bases at V and 3 bases at J, with 9 bases between the two ends. CDR3 length equals 12 residues. Germline assignment: CDR1 SQVTM and CDR2 ANQGSEA. CDR3 nucleotides: TGCAGCGTTGCAGGGACTTACTATGGCTACACCTTC. This gives the protein CSVAGTYYGYTF.

The J gene is TRBJ1-2, the V gene TRBV14; D is undetermined. The V end lost 2 bases, the J end lost 5 bases, and 12 bases lay between the germline ends. From germline, CDR1 is SGHDN and CDR2 FVKESK. This CDR3 has 14 residues. The CDR3 spells CASSQIWGEYGYTF. The CDR3 coding sequence is TGTGCCAGCAGCCAAATTTGGGGAGAGTATGGCTACACCTTC. Together with reference TRBV14 and TRBJ1-2, the CDR3 gives the full variable domain: EAGVTQFPSHSVIEKGQTVTLRCDPISGHDNLYWYRRVMGKEIKFLLHFVKESKQDESGMPNNRFLAERTGGTYSTLKVQPAELEDSGVYFCASSQIWGEYGYTFGSGTRLTVV.

This clone was seen repeatedly, ten times or more. The rearrangement joins TRBV7-2 to TRBJ2-3; 7 bases fit TRBD2. J gave up 5 bases and V 2 bases, and 1 base lay outside the gene matches. The CDR3 runs to 13 residues. CDR1 SGHTA and CDR2 FQGNSA come from the germline V gene. The CDR3 DNA is TGTGCCAGCAGCTTAAGGGAGGGAGATACGCAGTATTTT. This gives the protein CASSLREGDTQYF.

The chain uses TRBV5-4 and TRBJ1-5; the D is unclear. With 2 bases removed from V and 4 bases from J, the gap between germline ends came to 13 bases. Germline V gene lookup returns CDR1 SGHNT and CDR2 YYREEE (reference sequence). CDR3 size: 15 residues. CDR3 sequence (DNA): TGTGCCAGCAGCTTCGGGCCAGACCTAAATCAGCCCCAGCATTTT. Translation gives CASSFGPDLNQPQHF. Full variable domain (missing parts from reference TRBV5-4 and TRBJ1-5): ETGVTQSPTHLIKTRGQQVTLRCSSQSGHNTVSWYQQALGQGPQFIFQYYREEENGRGNFPPRFSGLQFPNYSSELNVNALELDDSALYLCASSFGPDLNQPQHFGDGTRLSIL.

This rearrangement joins TRBV29-1 to TRBJ2-5; D remains unclear. The CDR3 spans 11 residues. Trimming pared 3 bases from V and 5 bases from J, leaving 7 bases between. Germline CDR1 is SQVTM and CDR2 is ANQGSEA. The CDR3 nucleotides are TGCAGCGTTGAGCCAGCGGAGACCCAGTACTTC. It codes for CSVEPAETQYF.

This clone has just a few counts. The rearrangement links TRBV11-2 to TRBJ2-3; D call uncertain. V was cut by 0 bases and J by 4 bases, with 8 bases left in between. Per the germline V gene, CDR1 is SGHAT and CDR2 is FQNNGV. There are 14 residues in the CDR3. CDR3 loop: CASSLERHPDTQYF. Here the CDR3 DNA reads TGTGCCAGCAGCTTAGAGCGACATCCAGATACGCAGTATTTT.

The chain has TRBV9 and TRBJ2-5, with TRBD1 matching 8 bases. There are 14 residues in the CDR3. Germline lookup yields CDR1 SGDLS and CDR2 YYNGEE. The trim removed 4 bases at V and 5 bases at J, leaving 7 bases unmatched. The CDR3 DNA follows: TGTGCCAGCAGCCCCCGACAGGGGCGTGAGACCCAGTACTTC. Amino acids: CASSPRQGRETQYF. Drawing the rest from reference TRBV9 and TRBJ2-5, the complete variable domain is DSGVTQTPKHLITATGQRVTLRCSPRSGDLSVYWYQQSLDQGLQFLIQYYNGEERAKGNILERFSAQQFPDLHSELNLSSLELGDSALYFCASSPRQGRETQYFGPGTRLLVL.

V usage is TRBV29-1 and J usage is TRBJ2-3; a weak D match, TRBD2 (5 bases). In germline, CDR1 is SQVTM, CDR2 ANQGSEA. Trimming removed 5 bases from V and 0 bases from J, with 12 bases in between. The CDR3 sequence is 14 residues long. CDR3 bases: TGCAGCGTTATTCTACCGGGGAGCACAGATACGCAGTATTTT. This sequence encodes CSVILPGSTDTQYF.